This entry lists 17 T cell receptor beta chains sequenced from one sample in a study of cytomegalovirus exposure and HLA in healthy donors. 13 Jbeta primers and 60 Vbeta primers were used for the PCR. Clones were sequenced by immunoSEQ multiplex PCR, and TCRdb holds only the in-frame ones, with some missing. This table holds some 170,000 clones, under 85% found once. Sequencing used PBMCs. The receptors come from a human donor in good health.

The J gene is TRBJ1-2, the V gene TRBV4-1; 7 positions match TRBD1. The V and J ends lost 1 base and 2 bases, in that order; junction bases with no gene match: 1. Per germline, CDR1 MGHRA and CDR2 YSYEKL. The CDR3 length is 14 residues. The CDR3 region has the DNA TGCGCCAGCAGCCAAGCACAGGGGAACTATGGCTACACCTTC. It translates to CASSQAQGNYGYTF.

This chain uses TRBV5-8 with TRBJ1-1; 9 bases fit TRBD1. The germline gives CDR1 SGHTS, CDR2 YDEGEE. The CDR3 is made up of 15 amino acids. The V and J ends lost 0 bases and 5 bases, in that order; junction bases with no gene match: 5. In nucleotides, the CDR3 is TGTGCCAGCAGCTTGGCCTCGACAGGGGGGACTGAAGCTTTCTTT. The encoded protein is CASSLASTGGTEAFF.

The genes are TRBV7-8 and TRBJ2-1; D uncertain. Trimming cost V 1 base and J 0 bases, with 10 bases left between them. The germline gives CDR1 SGHVS, CDR2 FQNEAQ. The CDR3 runs to 16 residues. The CDR3 is CASSLDPPGSYNEQFF. In nucleotides, the CDR3 is TGTGCCAGCAGCTTAGACCCGCCGGGCTCCTACAATGAGCAGTTCTTC.

The chain has TRBV5-4 and TRBJ1-1; tentatively, D is TRBD1 (6 bases). The CDR3 spans 13 residues. V lost 0 bases and J lost 8, with 11 bases in between. Germline V lookup: CDR1 SGHNT, CDR2 YYREEE (reference sequence). This CDR3 reads CASSLALGAEAFF. CDR3 nucleotides: TGTGCCAGCAGCTTGGCCTTGGGGGCAGAAGCTTTCTTT. The full variable domain, with the rest looked up from reference TRBV5-4 and TRBJ1-1, is ETGVTQSPTHLIKTRGQQVTLRCSSQSGHNTVSWYQQALGQGPQFIFQYYREEENGRGNFPPRFSGLQFPNYSSELNVNALELDDSALYLCASSLALGAEAFFGQGTRLTVV.

This clone was counted a few times. The CDR3 DNA follows: TGTGCCAGCAGCGTAGGACAGGGCTTCACAGATACGCAGTATTTT. Its translation: CASSVGQGFTDTQYF. The rearrangement joins TRBV9 to TRBJ2-3; 7 bases line up with TRBD1. With V trimmed by 0 bases and J by 2 bases, 3 bases remained unmatched. This CDR3 region has 15 residues. The germline gives CDR1 SGDLS, CDR2 YYNGEE.

The chain combines TRBV11-2 with TRBJ2-4; a possible D gene is TRBD2 (5 bases). Germline V gene sequence: CDR1 SGHAT, CDR2 FQNNGV. The CDR3 has 18 residues. The V end lost 1 base, the J end lost 0 bases, and 16 bases lay between the germline ends. DNA of the CDR3: TGTGCCAGCAGCTTAGCCCCCCGGGGAGCCTTAGCCAAAAACATTCAGTACTTC. It translates to CASSLAPRGALAKNIQYF.

This clone was seen a handful of times. The rearrangement links TRBV5-8 to TRBJ2-7, with a possible D match to TRBD1 (5 bases). The germline CDR1 and CDR2 sequences are SGHTS and YDEGEE. The V end lost 6 bases, the J end lost 3 bases, and 13 bases lay between the germline ends. The CDR3 is 13 amino acids. CDR3 sequence: CASKRPGRYEQYF. As DNA, the CDR3 is TGTGCCAGCAAACGTCCAGGGCGCTACGAGCAGTACTTC.

This clone has only a few counts. The rearrangement links TRBV7-8 to TRBJ2-1; D is ambiguous. This CDR3 has 16 amino acids. CDR1 SGHVS and CDR2 FQNEAQ come from the germline V gene. Trimming took off 0 bases at V and 0 bases at J, with 9 bases between the two ends. The CDR3 nucleotides read TGTGCCAGCAGCTTAGCACTACCCGACTCCTACAATGAGCAGTTCTTC. Protein product: CASSLALPDSYNEQFF.

J is TRBJ1-1 and V is TRBV6-4; D unresolved. The CDR3 is 14 amino acids. Trimming took 4 bases from V and 0 from J, leaving 9 bases between them. In germline, CDR1 is MRHNA, CDR2 SNTAGT. CDR3 loop: CASSGASLNTEAFF. CDR3 in DNA: TGTGCCAGCAGTGGGGCCAGCCTGAACACTGAAGCTTTCTTT.

This clone showed up just a few times. The rearrangement joins TRBV6-1 to TRBJ2-5; perhaps TRBD2 as D (6 bases). This CDR3 region has 13 residues. Trimming took off 4 bases at V and 5 bases at J, with 11 bases between the two ends. Germline CDR1 is MNHNS and CDR2 is SASEGT. The CDR3 DNA sequence: TGTGCCAGCAGTGTGGAGGGCGGGGAGACCCAGTACTTC. Translating it yields CASSVEGGETQYF.

This clone was detected a few times. The chain joins TRBV6-1 to TRBJ2-5; TRBD2 aligns across 7 bases. The ends lost 1 base at V and 5 bases at J; junction bases unmatched: 4. In germline, CDR1 is MNHNS, CDR2 SASEGT. The length of the CDR3 is 14 residues. The chain's CDR3 is CASSEENSGETQYF. In DNA, the CDR3 is TGTGCCAGCAGTGAAGAGAATAGCGGGGAGACCCAGTACTTC.

V and J are TRBV2 and TRBJ1-3; TRBD1 might be the D (6 bases). The CDR3 consists of 15 residues. Germline V gives CDR1 SNHLY, CDR2 FYNNEI. V was cut by 3 bases and J by 3 bases, with 12 bases left in between. The CDR3 bases are TGTGCCAGCAGTGAGCAGGGGCTATTTGGAAACACCATATATTTT. It is translated as CASSEQGLFGNTIYF. The whole variable domain, filled in from reference TRBV2 and TRBJ1-3, reads EPEVTQTPSHQVTQMGQEVILRCVPISNHLYFYWYRQILGQKVEFLVSFYNNEISEKSEIFDDQFSVERPDGSNFTLKIRSTKLEDSAMYFCASSEQGLFGNTIYFGEGSWLTVV.

The chain has TRBV5-8 and TRBJ1-1; D is undetermined. Trimming shortened V by 1 base and J by 10 bases, and 8 bases separated the two germline ends. Germline CDR1 and CDR2: SGHTS and YDEGEE. The CDR3 spans 11 residues. The CDR3 DNA sequence: TGTGCCAGCAGCTTGATATCAGGAGCTTTCTTT. Translation gives CASSLISGAFF.

This chain uses TRBV2 with TRBJ2-3, with 9 bases aligning to TRBD1. In germline, CDR1 is SNHLY, CDR2 FYNNEI. The length of the CDR3 is 14 residues. The J segment lost 0 bases and the V segment lost 6 bases, leaving 1 base of the junction unmatched. The DNA for the CDR3 is TGTGCCAGCAGGGGACAGGGAAGCACAGATACGCAGTATTTT. Its protein is CASRGQGSTDTQYF.

The chain couples TRBV7-3 to TRBJ2-3, with D perhaps TRBD2 (7 bases). The CDR3 spans 15 residues. The V end was cut by 5 bases, the J end by 5 bases, with 17 bases between. Germline V gene lookup returns CDR1 SGHTA and CDR2 FQGTGA. This chain's CDR3 is CASSVLGGEGDTQYF. The CDR3 coding sequence is TGTGCCAGCAGCGTACTAGGGGGGGAGGGAGATACGCAGTATTTT.

In its sample, this clone was seen a few times. The chain recombines TRBV5-4 with TRBJ2-5; TRBD2 matches at 10 bases. This CDR3 contains 17 residues. V lost 0 bases and J lost 4; bases outside the gene matches: 9. Per the germline V gene, CDR1 is SGHNT and CDR2 is YYREEE (reference sequence). CDR3 residues: CASSLGGSGGEGETQYF. CDR3 DNA: TGTGCCAGCAGCTTGGGAGGGAGCGGGGGGGAGGGAGAGACCCAGTACTTC.

J is TRBJ2-7 and V is TRBV10-3; 8 nucleotides line up with TRBD1. Trimming removed 2 bases from V and 3 bases from J; junction bases left unmatched: 3. Germline V lookup: CDR1 ENHRY, CDR2 SYGVKD. The CDR3 consists of 14 residues. The CDR3 here is CAISELDRGYEQYF. In nucleotides, the CDR3 is TGTGCCATCAGTGAGCTCGACAGGGGCTACGAGCAGTACTTC.